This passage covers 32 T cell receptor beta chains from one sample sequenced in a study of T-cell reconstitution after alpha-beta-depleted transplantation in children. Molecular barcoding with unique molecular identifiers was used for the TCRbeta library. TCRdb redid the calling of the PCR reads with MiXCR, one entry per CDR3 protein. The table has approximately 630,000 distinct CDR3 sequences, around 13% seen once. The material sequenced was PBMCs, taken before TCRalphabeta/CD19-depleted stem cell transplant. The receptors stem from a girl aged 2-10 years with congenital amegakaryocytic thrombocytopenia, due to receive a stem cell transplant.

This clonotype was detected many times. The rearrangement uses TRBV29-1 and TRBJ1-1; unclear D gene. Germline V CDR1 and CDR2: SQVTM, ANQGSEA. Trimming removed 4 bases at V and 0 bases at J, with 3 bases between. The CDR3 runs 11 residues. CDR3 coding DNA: TGCAGCGTTGGTCTGAACACTGAAGCTTTCTTT. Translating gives CSVGLNTEAFF.

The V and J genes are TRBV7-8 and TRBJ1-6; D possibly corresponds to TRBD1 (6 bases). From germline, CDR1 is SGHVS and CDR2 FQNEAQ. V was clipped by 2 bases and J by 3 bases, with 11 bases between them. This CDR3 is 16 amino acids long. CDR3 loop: CASSLHRDFYNSPLHF. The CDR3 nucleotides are TGTGCCAGCAGCTTACACAGGGATTTCTATAATTCACCCCTCCACTTT.

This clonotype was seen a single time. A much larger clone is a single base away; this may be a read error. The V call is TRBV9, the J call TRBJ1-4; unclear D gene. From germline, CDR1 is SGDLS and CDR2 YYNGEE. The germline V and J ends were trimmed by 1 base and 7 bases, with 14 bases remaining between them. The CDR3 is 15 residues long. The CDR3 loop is CASSVKPTDGEKLFF. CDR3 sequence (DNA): TGTGCCAGCAGCGTAAAGCCCACCGATGGTGAAAAACTGTTTTTT.

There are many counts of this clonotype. The DNA of the CDR3 is TGCAGTGCTAGAGATTTAGTGAGACAGTCCTACAATGAGCAGTTCTTC. Translated, it gives CSARDLVRQSYNEQFF. The chain carries TRBV20-1 and TRBJ2-1; perhaps TRBD1 as D (5 bases). CDR1 is DFQATT and CDR2 is SNEGSKA in the germline V gene (reference sequence). The CDR3 covers 16 residues. V dropped 0 bases and J dropped 1 base, with 13 bases sitting between them.

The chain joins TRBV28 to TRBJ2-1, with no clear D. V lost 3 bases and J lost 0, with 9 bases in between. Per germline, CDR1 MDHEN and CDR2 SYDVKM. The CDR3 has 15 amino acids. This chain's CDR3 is CASSFKLSSYNEQFF. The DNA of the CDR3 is TGTGCCAGCAGTTTCAAGCTCTCCTCCTACAATGAGCAGTTCTTC.

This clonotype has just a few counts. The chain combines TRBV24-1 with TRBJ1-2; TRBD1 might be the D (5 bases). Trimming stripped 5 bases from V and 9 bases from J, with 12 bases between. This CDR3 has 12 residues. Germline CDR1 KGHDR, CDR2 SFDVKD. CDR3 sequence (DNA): TGTGCCACCAGTGCAAATGTGGGGCGCTACACCTTC. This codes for CATSANVGRYTF.

CDR3: CSASKPIGGGDTQYF. The CDR3 DNA reads TGCAGTGCTTCAAAGCCCATAGGCGGGGGAGATACGCAGTATTTT. This chain uses TRBV20-1 with TRBJ2-3, with 7 bases matching TRBD2. CDR3 length: 15 amino acids. Germline values: CDR1 DFQATT, CDR2 SNEGSKA (reference sequence). The junction had 13 bases not matched to a gene; V was cut back by 5 bases and J by 5 bases.

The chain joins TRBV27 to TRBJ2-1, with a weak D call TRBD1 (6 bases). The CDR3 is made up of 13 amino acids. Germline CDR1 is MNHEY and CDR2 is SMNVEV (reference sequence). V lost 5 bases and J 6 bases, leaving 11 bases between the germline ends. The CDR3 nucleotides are TGTGCCAGCAGTCCCGGACAGCTCAATGAGCAGTTCTTC. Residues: CASSPGQLNEQFF.

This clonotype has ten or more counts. CDR3 amino acids: CASTPVYGYTF. In DNA, the CDR3 is TGTGCCAGCACTCCCGTTTATGGCTACACCTTC. The V gene is TRBV12-3 or TRBV12-4, the J gene TRBJ1-2; D ambiguous. V dropped 7 bases and J dropped 5 bases, with 8 bases sitting between them. The CDR3 runs 11 residues.

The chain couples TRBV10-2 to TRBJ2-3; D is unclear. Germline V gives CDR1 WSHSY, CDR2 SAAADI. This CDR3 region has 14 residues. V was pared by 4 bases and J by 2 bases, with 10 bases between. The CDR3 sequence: CASSGRILTDTQYF. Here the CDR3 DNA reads TGCGCCAGCAGTGGGAGAATCCTCACAGATACGCAGTATTTT.

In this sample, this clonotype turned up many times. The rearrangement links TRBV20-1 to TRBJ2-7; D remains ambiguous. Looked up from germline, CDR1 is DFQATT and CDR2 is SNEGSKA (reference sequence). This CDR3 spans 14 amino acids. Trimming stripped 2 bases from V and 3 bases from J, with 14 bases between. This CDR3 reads CSARRGRGYYEQYF. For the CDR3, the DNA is TGCAGTGCTAGAAGAGGACGCGGATACTACGAGCAGTACTTC.

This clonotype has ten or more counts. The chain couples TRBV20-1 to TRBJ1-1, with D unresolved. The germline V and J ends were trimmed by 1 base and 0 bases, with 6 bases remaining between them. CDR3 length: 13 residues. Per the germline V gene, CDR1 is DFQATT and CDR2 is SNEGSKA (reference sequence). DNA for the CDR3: TGCAGTGCTAGAGGCGGGATGAACACTGAAGCTTTCTTT. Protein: CSARGGMNTEAFF.

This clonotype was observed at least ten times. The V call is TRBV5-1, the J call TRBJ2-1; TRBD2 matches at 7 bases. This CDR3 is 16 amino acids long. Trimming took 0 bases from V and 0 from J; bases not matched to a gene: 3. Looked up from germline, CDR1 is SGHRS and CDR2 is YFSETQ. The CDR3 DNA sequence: TGCGCCAGCAGCTTGGCTAGCGGCAGCTCCTACAATGAGCAGTTCTTC. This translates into CASSLASGSSYNEQFF.

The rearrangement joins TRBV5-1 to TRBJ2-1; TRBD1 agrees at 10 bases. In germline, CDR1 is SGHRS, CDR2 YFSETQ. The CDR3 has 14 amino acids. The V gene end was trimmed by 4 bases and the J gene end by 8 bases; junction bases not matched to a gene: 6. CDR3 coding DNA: TGCGCCAGCAGCCCGACAGGGGGCAAAGATGAGCAGTTCTTC. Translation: CASSPTGGKDEQFF.

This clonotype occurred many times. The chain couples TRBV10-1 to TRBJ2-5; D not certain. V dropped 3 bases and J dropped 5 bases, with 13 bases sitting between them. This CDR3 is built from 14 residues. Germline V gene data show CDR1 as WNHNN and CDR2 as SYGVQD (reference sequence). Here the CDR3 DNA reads TGCGCCAGCAGTGATTCGGTCGTGGGTGAGACCCAGTACTTC. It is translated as CASSDSVVGETQYF.

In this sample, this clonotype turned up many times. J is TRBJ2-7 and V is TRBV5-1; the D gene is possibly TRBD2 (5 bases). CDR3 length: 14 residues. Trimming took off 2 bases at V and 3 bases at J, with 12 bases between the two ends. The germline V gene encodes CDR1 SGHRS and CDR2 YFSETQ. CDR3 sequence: CASSFRDLDYEQYF. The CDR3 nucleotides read TGCGCCAGCAGCTTCCGGGATCTGGACTACGAGCAGTACTTC.

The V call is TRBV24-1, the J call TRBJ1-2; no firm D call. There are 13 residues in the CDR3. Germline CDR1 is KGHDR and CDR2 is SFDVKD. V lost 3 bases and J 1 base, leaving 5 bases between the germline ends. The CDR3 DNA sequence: TGTGCCACCAGTGATGGGGATAACTATGGCTACACCTTC. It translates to CATSDGDNYGYTF.

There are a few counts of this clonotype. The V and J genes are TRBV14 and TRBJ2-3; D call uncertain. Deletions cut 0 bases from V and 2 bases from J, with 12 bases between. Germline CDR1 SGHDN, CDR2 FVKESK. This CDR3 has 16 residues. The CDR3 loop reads CASSQETGKFTDTQYF. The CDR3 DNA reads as TGTGCCAGCAGCCAAGAGACTGGGAAATTCACAGATACGCAGTATTTT.

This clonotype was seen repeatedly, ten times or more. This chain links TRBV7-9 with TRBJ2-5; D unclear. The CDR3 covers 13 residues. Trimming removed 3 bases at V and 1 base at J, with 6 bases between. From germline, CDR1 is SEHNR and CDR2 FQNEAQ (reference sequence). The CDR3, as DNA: TGTGCCAGCAGCTTGTGGGGCCAAGAGACCCAGTACTTC. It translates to CASSLWGQETQYF.

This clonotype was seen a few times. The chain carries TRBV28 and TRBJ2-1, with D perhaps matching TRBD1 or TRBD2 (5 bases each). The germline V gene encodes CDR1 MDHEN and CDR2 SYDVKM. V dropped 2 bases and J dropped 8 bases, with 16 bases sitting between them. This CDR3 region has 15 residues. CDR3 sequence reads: CASSLALGVGDEQFF. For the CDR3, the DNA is TGTGCCAGCAGTTTAGCGCTGGGGGTGGGAGATGAGCAGTTCTTC.

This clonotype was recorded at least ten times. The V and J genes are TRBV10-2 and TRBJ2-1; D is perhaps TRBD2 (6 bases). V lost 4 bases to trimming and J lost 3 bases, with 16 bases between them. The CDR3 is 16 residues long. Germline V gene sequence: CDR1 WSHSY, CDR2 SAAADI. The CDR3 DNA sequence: TGCGCCAGCAGTGGATCCTATGTCGGGAGCTACAATGAGCAGTTCTTC. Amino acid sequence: CASSGSYVGSYNEQFF.

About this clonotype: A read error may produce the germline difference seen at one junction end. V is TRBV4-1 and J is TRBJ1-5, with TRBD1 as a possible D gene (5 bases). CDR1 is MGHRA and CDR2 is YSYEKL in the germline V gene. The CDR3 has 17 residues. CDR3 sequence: CASNQDLKGSANQPQHF. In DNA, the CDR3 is TGCGCCAGCAACCAAGATTTAAAGGGGAGCGCCAATCAGCCCCAGCATTTT.

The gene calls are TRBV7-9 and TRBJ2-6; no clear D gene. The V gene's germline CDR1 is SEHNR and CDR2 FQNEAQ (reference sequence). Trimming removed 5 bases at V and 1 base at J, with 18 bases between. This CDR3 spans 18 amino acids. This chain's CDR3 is CASSENNPRSSGANVLTF. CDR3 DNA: TGTGCCAGCAGCGAAAACAACCCAAGGAGTTCTGGGGCCAACGTCCTGACTTTC.

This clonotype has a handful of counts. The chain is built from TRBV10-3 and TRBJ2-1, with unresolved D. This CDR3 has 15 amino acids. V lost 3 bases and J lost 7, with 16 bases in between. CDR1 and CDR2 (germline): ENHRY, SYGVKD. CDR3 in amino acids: CAISDYGLLGNEQFF. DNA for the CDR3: TGTGCCATCAGTGATTATGGCTTACTTGGGAATGAGCAGTTCTTC.

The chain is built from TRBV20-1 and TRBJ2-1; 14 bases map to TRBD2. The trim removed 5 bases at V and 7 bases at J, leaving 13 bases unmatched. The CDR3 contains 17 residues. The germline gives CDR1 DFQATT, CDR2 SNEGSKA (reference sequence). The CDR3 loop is CSAFNPGLAGAGNEQFF. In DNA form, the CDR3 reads TGCAGTGCTTTCAATCCGGGACTAGCGGGAGCGGGAAATGAGCAGTTCTTC.

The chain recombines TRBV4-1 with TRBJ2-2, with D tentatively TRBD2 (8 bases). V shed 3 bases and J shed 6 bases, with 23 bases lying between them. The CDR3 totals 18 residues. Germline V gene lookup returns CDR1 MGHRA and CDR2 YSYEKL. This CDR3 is CASSHKGGGRKSAGELFF. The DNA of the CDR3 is TGCGCCAGCAGCCATAAAGGGGGCGGGAGGAAGTCGGCCGGGGAGCTGTTTTTT.

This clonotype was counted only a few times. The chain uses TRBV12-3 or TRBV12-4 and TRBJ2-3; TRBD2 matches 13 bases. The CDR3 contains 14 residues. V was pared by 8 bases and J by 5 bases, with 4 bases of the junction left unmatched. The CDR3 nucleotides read TGTGCCAGCGGGACTAGCGGGAAACAAGATACGCAGTATTTT. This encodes CASGTSGKQDTQYF.

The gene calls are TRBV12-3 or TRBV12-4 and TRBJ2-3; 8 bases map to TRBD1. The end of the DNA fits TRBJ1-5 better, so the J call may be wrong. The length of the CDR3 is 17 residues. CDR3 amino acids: CASSIRGAGGAKDTQHF. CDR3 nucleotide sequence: TGTGCCAGCAGCATTAGGGGGGCAGGGGGCGCGAAAGATACGCAGCATTTT.

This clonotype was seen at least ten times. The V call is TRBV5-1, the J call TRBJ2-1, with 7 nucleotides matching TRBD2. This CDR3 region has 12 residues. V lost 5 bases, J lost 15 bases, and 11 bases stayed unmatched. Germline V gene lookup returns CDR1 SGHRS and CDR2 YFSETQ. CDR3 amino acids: CASRMERGGWFF. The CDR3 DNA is TGCGCCAGCAGAATGGAGCGGGGAGGGTGGTTCTTC.

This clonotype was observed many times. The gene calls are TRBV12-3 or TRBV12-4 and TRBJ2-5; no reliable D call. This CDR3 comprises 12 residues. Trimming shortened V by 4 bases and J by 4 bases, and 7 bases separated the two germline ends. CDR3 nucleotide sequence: TGTGCCAGCAGTTCTATGCTAGAGACCCAGTACTTC. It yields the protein CASSSMLETQYF.

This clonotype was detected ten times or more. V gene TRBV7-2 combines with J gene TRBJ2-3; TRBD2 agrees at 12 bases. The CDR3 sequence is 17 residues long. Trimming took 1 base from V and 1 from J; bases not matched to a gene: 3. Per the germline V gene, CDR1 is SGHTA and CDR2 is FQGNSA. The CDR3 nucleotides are TGTGCCAGCAGCTTAGGGACTAGCGGGATAGGCACAGATACGCAGTATTTT. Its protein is CASSLGTSGIGTDTQYF.

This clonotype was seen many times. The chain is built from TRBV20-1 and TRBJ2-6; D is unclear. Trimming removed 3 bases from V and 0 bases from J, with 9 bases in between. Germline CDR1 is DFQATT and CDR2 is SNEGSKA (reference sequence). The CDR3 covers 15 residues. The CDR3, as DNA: TGCAGTGCTAGCCTCAGAAGCTCTGGGGCCAACGTCCTGACTTTC. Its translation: CSASLRSSGANVLTF.